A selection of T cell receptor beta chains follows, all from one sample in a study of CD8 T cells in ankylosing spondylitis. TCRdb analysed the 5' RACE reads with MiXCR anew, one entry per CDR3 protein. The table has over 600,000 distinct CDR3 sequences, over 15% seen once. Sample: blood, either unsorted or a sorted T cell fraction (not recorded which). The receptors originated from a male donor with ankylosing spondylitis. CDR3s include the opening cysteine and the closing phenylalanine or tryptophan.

CASSTESYEQYF,TRBV7-9,TRBJ2-7
CSANDGRGYEQYF,TRBV20-1,TRBJ2-7
CASKALPNF,TRBV2,TRBJ2-7
CASSPRDGGVSYNEQFF,TRBV7-9,TRBJ2-1
CASSLQAGLYEQYF,TRBV12-3/TRBV12-4,TRBJ2-7
CSVEDWETQYF,TRBV29-1,TRBJ2-5
CASSLSATGGPELHNQPQHF,TRBV7-8,TRBJ1-5
CSVEGWGPAPSSYEQYF,TRBV29-1,TRBJ2-7
CSFKRGTEAFF,TRBV29-1,TRBJ1-1
CASSLEGGPSYEQYF,TRBV5-1,TRBJ2-7
CASSHRGQGFSETQYF,TRBV5-6,TRBJ2-5
CSAGDDGTASGSPLHF,TRBV20-1,TRBJ1-6
CASSLWAQTSNQPQHF,TRBV28,TRBJ1-5
CASSQSRDYQETQYF,TRBV11-2,TRBJ2-5
CSAYDLNYGYTF,TRBV29-1,TRBJ1-2
CASSLREDPSSNEQFF,TRBV7-8,TRBJ2-1
CASSYQPPTYEQYF,TRBV12-3/TRBV12-4,TRBJ2-7
CASSQVGRALSTDTQYF,TRBV3-1,TRBJ2-3
CSVRLAASGGEQYF,TRBV20-1,TRBJ2-7
CASSPDRGDEEQYF,TRBV4-1,TRBJ2-7
CASTVSAGNTIYF,TRBV12-3/TRBV12-4,TRBJ1-3
CASSSYQGYEQYF,TRBV11-2,TRBJ2-7
CASGLAGGNVNEQFF,TRBV12-5,TRBJ2-1
CASSPPFVSNYGYTF,TRBV6-2/TRBV6-3,TRBJ1-2